This T cell receptor beta chain is from a study of spatial heterogeneity in lung cancer. TCRdb analysed the 5' RACE reads with MiXCR anew, one entry per CDR3 protein. The sample lists thousands of distinct CDR3 sequences, 6.5% to 7.5% seen once, with 60% to 85% in the top ten. At least ten counts were recorded for this clonotype. With V trimmed by 2 bases and J by 1 base, 5 bases remained unmatched. CDR1 is SGDLS and CDR2 is YYNGEE in the germline V gene. The CDR3 is made up of 16 amino acids. Time point here: sample taken at primary tumor resection. Donors were 72 untreated early-stage non-small cell lung cancer patients.

V usage is TRBV9 and J usage is TRBJ2-1, with 8 bases identical to TRBD2. The receptor was derived from a male donor with early-stage non-small cell lung cancer. The sample here was PBMCs, taken at surgery. CDR3 region: CASSVSGSVSYNEQFF. The CDR3 bases are TGTGCCAGCAGCGTGAGCGGGAGTGTTTCCTACAATGAGCAGTTCTTC.